Shown below are 8 T cell receptor beta chains from a single sample sequenced in a study of Graves' ophthalmopathy and Graves' hyperthyroidism. Amplifying from RNA transcripts, the study obtained TCR beta CDR3 regions. RT-PCR in the first round used HTBI primers; a second-round multiplex PCR followed. TCRdb re-derived calls from the multiplex PCR reads in MiXCR, one entry per CDR3 protein. The sample yields some 170,000 distinct CDR3 sequences, roughly two fifths seen once. Source material: peripheral blood. All receptors come from a man aged 30-40 years with Graves' ophthalmopathy.

This clonotype was seen only a few times. V gene TRBV7-9 combines with J gene TRBJ1-2; D is unclear. Germline V gives CDR1 SEHNR, CDR2 FQNEAQ (reference sequence). The CDR3 sequence is 12 residues long. Trimming took off 5 bases at V and 6 bases at J, with 10 bases between the two ends. The CDR3 nucleotides are TGTGCCAGCAGCCCAAACTTGCATGGCTACACCTTC. Protein product: CASSPNLHGYTF.

This clonotype occurred many times. The genes are TRBV20-1 and TRBJ1-6; perhaps TRBD1 as D (5 bases). Trimming left V 0 bases short and J 8 bases short, with 20 bases between. The CDR3 runs to 17 residues. Germline CDR1 is DFQATT and CDR2 is SNEGSKA (reference sequence). The CDR3: CSARDPTVGEIDSPLHF. The CDR3 DNA is TGCAGTGCTAGAGATCCTACCGTGGGGGAAATTGATTCACCCCTCCACTTT.

The chain has TRBV29-1 and TRBJ2-7; D unclear. The V gene's germline CDR1 is SQVTM and CDR2 ANQGSEA. The ends were cut back, 5 bases at V and 3 bases at J, with 17 bases in the middle. The CDR3 has 14 amino acids. The CDR3 region is CSVRTGARGYEQYF. CDR3 sequence (DNA): TGCAGCGTTCGGACCGGCGCGAGAGGCTACGAGCAGTACTTC.

This clonotype was seen many times. V and J are TRBV12-3 or TRBV12-4 and TRBJ2-2, with 9 positions matching TRBD2. The CDR3 has 14 amino acids. V shed 6 bases, J shed 7 bases, and the junction held 6 bases outside the gene matches. The CDR3 coding sequence is TGTGCCAGCAGCCAGCGGGAGGTTAGCGGGGAGCTGTTTTTT. This sequence encodes CASSQREVSGELFF.

This clonotype has a count of ten or more. The V call is TRBV12-3 or TRBV12-4, the J call TRBJ1-5, with a possible D match to TRBD1 (6 bases). This CDR3 has 14 residues. V lost 6 bases to trimming and J lost 3 bases, with 12 bases between them. In DNA form, the CDR3 reads TGTGCCAGCAGCTCCGGACAGAACAATCAGCCCCAGCATTTT. This gives the protein CASSSGQNNQPQHF.

There are many counts of this clonotype. This rearrangement joins TRBV20-1 to TRBJ1-1; 9 bases fit TRBD1. Germline V lookup: CDR1 DFQATT, CDR2 SNEGSKA (reference sequence). This CDR3 is built from 14 residues. With V trimmed by 2 bases and J by 5 bases, 6 bases remained unmatched. CDR3 sequence (DNA): TGCAGTGCTAGAATACAGGGGGCATTTACTGAAGCTTTCTTT. Its protein product is CSARIQGAFTEAFF.

This chain links TRBV12-3 or TRBV12-4 with TRBJ1-1, with 7 bases identical to TRBD1. V lost 7 bases to trimming and J lost 1 base; unmatched junction nucleotides: 6. This CDR3 comprises 14 residues. The DNA of the CDR3 is TGTGCCAGCACAAAGACAGGGAGGAACACTGAAGCTTTCTTT. Translated, it gives CASTKTGRNTEAFF.

This clonotype has just a few counts. A read error may explain this, as a much larger clone is one base away. The J gene is TRBJ2-5, the V gene TRBV6-5; unclear D gene. The CDR3 length is 13 residues. Trimming removed 4 bases at V and 1 base at J, with 7 bases between. The germline CDR1 and CDR2 sequences are MNHEY and SVGAGI. The CDR3 nucleotides read TGTGCCAGCAGTTCCCGGATCCAAGAGACCCAGTACTTC. It translates to CASSSRIQETQYF.